Listed here are 10 T cell receptor beta chains from one sample, sequenced in a study of molecular identifiers for immune sequencing clone quantification. TCRdb fed the PCR reads into MiXCR, producing one record per CDR3 protein. The table has approximately 550,000 distinct CDR3 sequences, about 20% seen once. The sequenced sample consisted of naive CD8+ T cells from blood, with Jurkat cell RNA spiked in. Subset in this sample: FACS-sorted CD8+CD4-CCR7+CD45RA+ naive T cells. The receptors originated from a human donor in good health. Some libraries in this study had Jurkat cell RNA spiked in.

V is TRBV25-1 and J is TRBJ2-1; 7 bases are shared with TRBD2. Germline V gene data show CDR1 as MGHDK and CDR2 as SYGVNS. Trimming cost V 2 bases and J 10 bases; bases outside gene matches: 5. CDR3 size: 13 residues. DNA for the CDR3: TGTGCCAGCAGTGAAATGATTAGCGGGGAGCAGTTCTTC. It encodes CASSEMISGEQFF.

This clonotype was seen many times. The V call is TRBV20-1, the J call TRBJ2-3; 7 bases are shared with TRBD2. CDR3 length: 14 residues. With 0 bases clipped from V and 5 bases from J, the junction kept 5 bases outside the gene matches. Germline V gene sequence: CDR1 DFQATT, CDR2 SNEGSKA (reference sequence). CDR3 sequence reads: CSARDMREQDTQYF. The CDR3 coding sequence is TGCAGTGCTAGAGATATGCGGGAGCAAGATACGCAGTATTTT.

About this clonotype itself: With a much larger clone just one base away, this may be a read error. The V gene is TRBV7-4, the J gene TRBJ2-1, with D tentatively TRBD2 (5 bases). The V end lost 1 base, the J end lost 8 bases, and 15 bases lay between the germline ends. The CDR3 consists of 15 residues. Germline values: CDR1 SGHVT, CDR2 SQSDAQ. Here the CDR3 reads CASSLGGASMDEQFF. CDR3 in DNA: TGTGCCAGCAGCTTAGGGGGAGCCAGCATGGATGAGCAGTTCTTC.

A few counts support this clonotype. This rearrangement joins TRBV27 to TRBJ2-1; D may be TRBD2 (6 bases). The CDR3 contains 14 residues. Per the germline V gene, CDR1 is MNHEY and CDR2 is SMNVEV (reference sequence). Trimming took off 2 bases at V and 7 bases at J, with 12 bases between the two ends. The CDR3 region has the DNA TGTGCCAGCAGTTTAGGAGGGAGTCGGAATGAGCAGTTCTTC. Translated, it gives CASSLGGSRNEQFF.

Regarding this clonotype: This may be a read error, as it is one base from a much larger clone. The rearrangement uses TRBV24-1 and TRBJ1-1, with D perhaps matching TRBD1 (5 bases). V was cut by 5 bases and J by 5 bases, with 11 bases left in between. This CDR3 has 13 residues. CDR1 KGHDR and CDR2 SFDVKD come from the germline V gene. The CDR3 region is CATSGFGGTEAFF. As DNA, the CDR3 is TGTGCCACCAGTGGTTTTGGGGGAACTGAAGCTTTCTTT.

This clonotype occurred many times. The V call is TRBV27, the J call TRBJ2-7; 9 bases fit TRBD2. Germline-derived CDR1 and CDR2 are MNHEY and SMNVEV (reference sequence). The length of the CDR3 is 14 residues. The J segment lost 2 bases and the V segment lost 7 bases, leaving 6 bases of the junction unmatched. For the CDR3, the DNA is TGTGCCAGCACCGCCTCTAGCGGGACCTACGAGCAGTACTTC. This translates into CASTASSGTYEQYF.

The V gene is TRBV2, the J gene TRBJ2-3, with D unresolved. The germline V gene encodes CDR1 SNHLY and CDR2 FYNNEI. This CDR3 is built from 14 residues. Trimming shortened V by 4 bases and J by 1 base, and 9 bases separated the two germline ends. CDR3 protein: CASSGGYGTDTQYF. DNA of the CDR3: TGTGCCAGCAGTGGCGGTTATGGCACAGATACGCAGTATTTT. The whole variable domain, remainder taken from reference TRBV2 and TRBJ2-3, is EPEVTQTPSHQVTQMGQEVILRCVPISNHLYFYWYRQILGQKVEFLVSFYNNEISEKSEIFDDQFSVERPDGSNFTLKIRSTKLEDSAMYFCASSGGYGTDTQYFGPGTRLTVL.

This clonotype has more than one count but fewer than ten. DNA of the CDR3: TGTGCCAGCAGCCCTCTAGCGGGAGAAGACTACAATGAGCAGTTCTTC. This encodes CASSPLAGEDYNEQFF. The chain employs TRBV14 and TRBJ2-1, with TRBD2 matching 10 bases. The CDR3 loop spans 16 amino acids. Germline CDR1 SGHDN, CDR2 FVKESK. V lost 4 bases and J lost 3; bases outside the gene matches: 6.

Ten or more counts support this clonotype. The genes are TRBV27 and TRBJ1-1; D is possibly TRBD1 (5 bases). V shed 4 bases and J shed 5 bases, with 11 bases lying between them. This CDR3 contains 13 residues. The germline gives CDR1 MNHEY, CDR2 SMNVEV (reference sequence). The CDR3 DNA follows: TGTGCCAGCAGTTCCTCCTGGGGGACTGAAGCTTTCTTT. Its translation is CASSSSWGTEAFF.

This clonotype was recorded once. A read error may be the cause here, since a much bigger clone is one base away. The rearrangement uses TRBV28 and TRBJ1-1; TRBD1 matches at 12 bases. CDR1 MDHEN and CDR2 SYDVKM come from the germline V gene. CDR3 length: 14 amino acids. Written as DNA, the CDR3 is TGTGCCAGCAGCCGGGACAGGGGGCTCACTGGAGCTTTCTTT. Its translation is CASSRDRGLTGAFF.